The subject of this entry is one TCR beta chain. CDR1 and CDR2 (germline): SGHTA, FQGTGA. V dropped 2 bases and J dropped 0 bases, with 17 bases sitting between them. This CDR3 is 18 amino acids long. This sample was taken from a study of blood T cell repertoires in COVID-19. Whole-study context: Whether acute or convalescent, the COVID-19 samples came from the United States, Italy and Spain. T cells, B-cell-depleted T cells, or PBMCs supplied cDNA or gDNA.

Authors' methods: Amplifying reference gene primers gave estimates of nucleated cell counts. TCRdb's table, derived via immunoSEQ multiplex PCR, lists solely in-frame clones and lacks some. Clone size and V and J calls were adopted from that table, with D and trimming inferred from the DNA. The data contain 310,000 or so clones, roughly 90% of them singletons. The origin of this receptor is a man between 18 and 35 years old who had recovered from COVID-19. The chain is built from TRBV7-3 and TRBJ2-1; tentative D call: TRBD1 (6 bases). The sequenced material came from peripheral blood. The CDR3 spells CASSLGRGGRSSYNEQFF. The DNA for the CDR3 is TGTGCCAGCAGCTTAGGCAGGGGCGGTAGGAGCTCCTACAATGAGCAGTTCTTC.